This T cell receptor (beta chain) was sequenced for a study of blood T cells in healthy people across ages. Broader study findings: Observed TCR beta diversity per million T cells went down as age went up. This fall followed a roughly linear course with age. The CMV status of each donor remained undetermined, and this could have confounded shifts in expanded clonotypes.

In this sample, this clonotype turned up a few times. Its antigen is not identified. A second PCR, run for 7 to 11 cycles, used a sample-barcoded 5' primer plus a J-beta primer mix. TCRdb recomputed calls from the 5' RACE reads with MiXCR, one row per CDR3 protein. Of around 900,000 distinct CDR3 sequences in the sample, under 30% were seen once. There are 15 residues in the CDR3. In germline, CDR1 is SGDLS, CDR2 YYNGEE. Trimming removed 0 bases at V and 1 base at J, with 10 bases between. The sequence was collected from a woman of 80 years or more in good health. Sample: blood. The chain employs TRBV9 and TRBJ1-2; D uncertain. The chain's CDR3 is CASSVGGDGNYGYTF. The CDR3 DNA is TGTGCCAGCAGCGTAGGTGGGGATGGTAACTATGGCTACACCTTC.